The 15 T cell receptor beta chains below all came from one sample that was sequenced in a study of siplizumab effects on memory and regulatory T cells. Here immunoSEQ multiplex PCR was the method, and the copy in TCRdb shows in-frame clones only, minus some. The sample lists some 63,000 clones; around 96% were seen once. Input material: naive CD8+ T cells sorted from blood. The receptors originated from a human donor in good health.

The chain employs TRBV11-1 and TRBJ2-2; 11 bases align to TRBD2. Germline V CDR1 and CDR2: SGHAT, FQDESV (reference sequence). The length of the CDR3 is 17 residues. V trimming: 4 bases; J trimming: 3 bases; junction bases outside the gene matches: 7. DNA for the CDR3: TGTGCCAGCAGCTCCCTTAGCGGGGGGGCCGACACCGGGGAGCTGTTTTTT. This sequence encodes CASSSLSGGADTGELFF.

This clone was found once. This CDR3 reads CASSFLGSGDQFF. CDR3 DNA: TGTGCCAGCAGCTTCCTAGGGTCTGGGGATCAGTTCTTC. The chain employs TRBV5-8 and TRBJ2-1, with D unresolved. Germline V lookup: CDR1 SGHTS, CDR2 YDEGEE. Trimming stripped 2 bases from V and 13 bases from J, with 16 bases between. The CDR3 totals 13 residues.

V and J are TRBV9 and TRBJ2-2, with D maybe TRBD1 (6 bases). The germline gives CDR1 SGDLS, CDR2 YYNGEE. The length of the CDR3 is 19 residues. The V end was cut by 0 bases, the J end by 1 base, with 19 bases between. CDR3 sequence: CASSVDVIGQGRNTGELFF. The CDR3 DNA reads as TGTGCCAGCAGCGTAGATGTGATCGGGCAGGGGAGGAACACCGGGGAGCTGTTTTTT.

The rearrangement uses TRBV6-1 and TRBJ1-2; 9 bases line up with TRBD1. Germline CDR1 is MNHNS and CDR2 is SASEGT. Trimming cost V 8 bases and J 6 bases; bases outside gene matches: 13. This CDR3 comprises 15 residues. The CDR3 DNA sequence: TGTGCCAGCGGGGGGACAGGGTTGGTTCTGGATGGCTACACCTTC. Translated: CASGGTGLVLDGYTF.

This chain connects TRBV7-9 to TRBJ2-5; D tentatively fits TRBD1 or TRBD2 (5 bases each). Germline lookup yields CDR1 SEHNR and CDR2 FQNEAQ (reference sequence). The ends were cut back, 4 bases at V and 2 bases at J, with 14 bases in the middle. This CDR3 is built from 15 residues. The CDR3 nucleotides are TGTGCCAGCAGCTACGGGACGAGGCTACAAGAGACCCAGTACTTC. It yields the protein CASSYGTRLQETQYF. Complete variable domain (other parts from reference TRBV7-9 and TRBJ2-5): DTGVSQNPRHKITKRGQNVTFRCDPISEHNRLYWYRQTLGQGPEFLTYFQNEAQLEKSRLLSDRFSAERPKGSFSTLEIQRTEQGDSAMYLCASSYGTRLQETQYFGPGTRLLVL.

This rearrangement joins TRBV7-3 to TRBJ2-3; tentatively, D is TRBD1 or TRBD2 (6 bases each). This CDR3 is 15 amino acids long. The V end was cut by 1 base, the J end by 3 bases, with 11 bases between. Germline values: CDR1 SGHTA, CDR2 FQGTGA. DNA for the CDR3: TGTGCCAGCAGCTTAATCGGGGGCGCAACAGATACGCAGTATTTT. Its protein is CASSLIGGATDTQYF.

This clone showed up just a few times. The chain combines TRBV19 with TRBJ1-1; D is perhaps TRBD1 (5 bases). Germline CDR1 reads LNHDA; CDR2 reads SQIVND (reference sequence). With 2 bases removed from V and 0 bases from J, the gap between germline ends came to 10 bases. This CDR3 contains 15 residues. The CDR3 here is CASSISGVMNTEAFF. Here the CDR3 DNA reads TGTGCCAGTAGTATATCGGGGGTCATGAACACTGAAGCTTTCTTT.

The chain links TRBV7-3 to TRBJ2-1; D possibly corresponds to TRBD2 (6 bases). Trimming took 5 bases from V and 4 from J, leaving 21 bases between them. Germline CDR1 reads SGHTA; CDR2 reads FQGTGA. The CDR3 sequence is 17 residues long. CDR3 region: CASSPLFGGYVYNEQFF. The CDR3 coding sequence is TGTGCCAGCAGCCCCTTATTTGGGGGGTACGTATACAATGAGCAGTTCTTC. The full variable domain, completed using reference TRBV7-3 and TRBJ2-1, is GAGVSQTPSNKVTEKGKYVELRCDPISGHTALYWYRQSLGQGPEFLIYFQGTGAADDSGLPNDRFFAVRPEGSVSTLKIQRTERGDSAVYLCASSPLFGGYVYNEQFFGPGTRLTVL.

The CDR3 here is CASSLSGAGTEAFF. The CDR3 DNA reads as TGCGCCAGCAGCTTGTCGGGTGCTGGCACTGAAGCTTTCTTT. The chain joins TRBV5-1 to TRBJ1-1, with D unresolved. Trimming left V 1 base short and J 4 bases short, with 11 bases between. This CDR3 contains 14 residues. Looked up from germline, CDR1 is SGHRS and CDR2 is YFSETQ. The full variable domain, with the rest looked up from reference TRBV5-1 and TRBJ1-1, is KAGVTQTPRYLIKTRGQQVTLSCSPISGHRSVSWYQQTPGQGLQFLFEYFSETQRNKGNFPGRFSGRQFSNSRSEMNVSTLELGDSALYLCASSLSGAGTEAFFGQGTRLTVV.

This clone was recorded only once. V usage is TRBV25-1 and J usage is TRBJ2-3; 7 bases align to TRBD1. CDR1 and CDR2 (germline): MGHDK, SYGVNS. This CDR3 spans 16 amino acids. The junction had 4 bases not matched to a gene; V was cut back by 1 base and J by 0 bases. DNA of the CDR3: TGTGCCAGCAGTGAATCTGGACAGGAAAGCACAGATACGCAGTATTTT. Its translation: CASSESGQESTDTQYF.

The gene calls are TRBV15 and TRBJ2-1, with no clear D. Per the germline V gene, CDR1 is LNHNV and CDR2 is YYDKDF (reference sequence). This CDR3 comprises 13 residues. V was pared by 0 bases and J by 7 bases, with 7 bases between. DNA of the CDR3: TGTGCCACCAGCAGAGATTCACAAAATGAGCAGTTCTTC. Its protein is CATSRDSQNEQFF.

The rearrangement links TRBV4-3 to TRBJ2-1, with D tentatively TRBD2 (6 bases). There are 15 residues in the CDR3. The germline V gene encodes CDR1 LGHNA and CDR2 YSLEER. With 0 bases removed from V and 3 bases from J, the gap between germline ends came to 9 bases. CDR3 amino acids: CASSQDSAGYNEQFF. The CDR3 nucleotides are TGCGCCAGCAGCCAAGATTCAGCGGGCTACAATGAGCAGTTCTTC.

The chain joins TRBV4-2 to TRBJ2-1, with 8 bases aligning to TRBD1. V was pared by 3 bases and J by 1 base, with 2 bases of the junction left unmatched. The CDR3 has 15 amino acids. In germline, CDR1 is LGHNA, CDR2 YNFKEQ. The CDR3 spells CASSQRTGSYNEQFF. In DNA form, the CDR3 reads TGTGCCAGCAGCCAGCGGACAGGGTCCTACAATGAGCAGTTCTTC.

The rearrangement uses TRBV6-1 and TRBJ1-1; D unresolved. Per germline, CDR1 MNHNS and CDR2 SASEGT. This CDR3 is built from 10 residues. V lost 8 bases to trimming and J lost 7 bases, with 8 bases between them. CDR3 sequence: CASGSLEAFF. The CDR3 DNA follows: TGTGCCAGCGGGTCACTTGAAGCTTTCTTT.

The V call is TRBV27, the J call TRBJ2-3; D is perhaps TRBD2 (6 bases). CDR3 size: 13 residues. The germline V and J ends were trimmed by 8 bases and 0 bases, with 9 bases remaining between them. In germline, CDR1 is MNHEY, CDR2 SMNVEV (reference sequence). The CDR3 loop is CASGGTSTDTQYF. The CDR3 DNA is TGTGCCAGCGGGGGGACTAGCACAGATACGCAGTATTTT.